This T cell receptor beta chain was retrieved from a study of T cell responses to AZD1222 COVID-19 vaccine. The study, taken as a whole, reports: With dominance at 160-218 and 743-854, vaccine-associated CD4 TCRs spanned spike. The donor cohort was predominantly white British with a female majority, and clonal diversity may have been underestimated.

Clones were sequenced by immunoSEQ multiplex PCR, and TCRdb holds only the in-frame ones, with some missing. The sample yields about 110,000 clones, over 85% seen once. This CDR3 spans 15 amino acids. V lost 7 bases and J lost 0; bases outside the gene matches: 6. Germline V gene lookup returns CDR1 SEHNR and CDR2 FQNEAQ (reference sequence). Pooling was applied to second doses at about 4 or about 12 weeks. Note on this clone: Antigen: not known.

This chain connects TRBV7-9 to TRBJ2-1; 7 bases line up with TRBD2. The material was peripheral blood, obtained 28 days after the second AZD1222 dose. This receptor was taken from an adult who received the AZD1222 COVID-19 vaccine. CDR3 nucleotides: TGTGCCAGCAAGAAGGCTAGCGGCTCCTACAATGAGCAGTTCTTC. Residues: CASKKASGSYNEQFF.